The 8 T cell receptor beta chains in this list originate from one sample, sequenced in a study of shared clonotypes between healthy human individuals. The repertoire was sequenced with immunoSEQ multiplex PCR; TCRdb's copy has only in-frame clones and lacks some. Of roughly 1,500,000 clones listed, approximately 98.5% are singletons. The sequenced sample consisted of naive CD4+ T cells sorted from blood. Stated subset: CD45RA+ positively selected. These receptors all stem from a young man in good health.

This rearrangement joins TRBV19 to TRBJ2-7; D unresolved. The CDR3 spans 14 residues. CDR1 LNHDA and CDR2 SQIVND come from the germline V gene (reference sequence). V lost 3 bases and J lost 1, with 10 bases in between. The CDR3, as DNA: TGTGCCAGTAGTATTTCCTCCAGGTCCTACGAGCAGTACTTC. It encodes CASSISSRSYEQYF.

About this clone: Other DNA sequences within the sample encode an identical CDR3. V is TRBV5-1 and J is TRBJ2-1; no firm D call. The CDR3 has 13 residues. In germline, CDR1 is SGHRS, CDR2 YFSETQ. The V and J ends lost 0 bases and 2 bases respectively, with 3 bases between them. The chain's CDR3 is CASSLGPYNEQFF. As DNA, the CDR3 is TGCGCCAGCAGCTTGGGGCCCTACAATGAGCAGTTCTTC.

The genes are TRBV5-4 and TRBJ2-7; 9 nucleotides match TRBD1. CDR3 length equals 14 residues. Germline CDR1 reads SGHNT; CDR2 reads YYREEE (reference sequence). V gave up 9 bases and J gave up 4 bases; unmatched junction bases: 11. This CDR3 is CATNTGTGMYEQYF. As DNA, the CDR3 is TGTGCCACCAACACCGGGACAGGGATGTACGAGCAGTACTTC.

The J gene is TRBJ2-1, the V gene TRBV19; 9 bases line up with TRBD2. V trimming: 8 bases; J trimming: 9 bases; junction bases outside the gene matches: 11. CDR1 is LNHDA and CDR2 is SQIVND in the germline V gene (reference sequence). CDR3 length: 14 amino acids. This CDR3 is CASRDLAGAVEQFF. CDR3 sequence (DNA): TGTGCCAGTCGAGATTTAGCGGGAGCGGTTGAGCAGTTCTTC.

This clone was seen once. The chain is built from TRBV25-1 and TRBJ1-2; D uncertain. CDR1 is MGHDK and CDR2 is SYGVNS in the germline V gene. The ends were cut back, 4 bases at V and 7 bases at J, with 10 bases in the middle. There are 12 residues in the CDR3. In DNA form, the CDR3 reads TGTGCCAGCAGTGCCCTTGGGAGTGGCTACACCTTC. Translated, it gives CASSALGSGYTF.

This clone was seen once. The V call is TRBV4-2, the J call TRBJ2-3, with a tentative D call TRBD2 (6 bases). The CDR3 runs 15 residues. Germline V gives CDR1 LGHNA, CDR2 YNFKEQ. The ends were cut back, 0 bases at V and 4 bases at J, with 11 bases in the middle. For the CDR3, the DNA is TGTGCCAGCAGCCAAGAATACGGGAGCGCAGATACGCAGTATTTT. Residues: CASSQEYGSADTQYF.

The chain has TRBV18 and TRBJ1-2, with 10 bases fitting TRBD1. V lost 2 bases, J lost 4 bases, and 4 bases stayed unmatched. The CDR3 covers 15 residues. Germline V gene data show CDR1 as KGHSH and CDR2 as LQKENI. The CDR3 region is CASSPLDRGFYGYTF. The CDR3 nucleotides are TGTGCCAGCTCACCATTGGACAGGGGGTTCTATGGCTACACCTTC.

The chain uses TRBV7-3 and TRBJ2-1, with TRBD1 as a possible D gene (6 bases). V lost 2 bases and J lost 3, with 11 bases in between. This CDR3 has 15 amino acids. CDR1 is SGHTA and CDR2 is FQGTGA in the germline V gene. Here the CDR3 reads CASSLGGGVYNEQFF. The CDR3 DNA is TGTGCCAGCAGCTTAGGGGGCGGAGTCTACAATGAGCAGTTCTTC. The entire variable domain, with the rest obtained from reference TRBV7-3 and TRBJ2-1, is as follows: GAGVSQTPSNKVTEKGKYVELRCDPISGHTALYWYRQSLGQGPEFLIYFQGTGAADDSGLPNDRFFAVRPEGSVSTLKIQRTERGDSAVYLCASSLGGGVYNEQFFGPGTRLTVL.